The next 10 T cell receptor beta chains were all read from a single sample in a study of a mutant IDH1 vaccine in newly diagnosed glioma. Time point indicated: baseline, week 1 (first vaccination visit). As for treatment: pre-vaccination baseline after standard-of-care therapy. The method was immunoSEQ multiplex PCR; TCRdb's version includes in-frame clones alone and lacks a portion of them. This sample has around 92,000 clones, with about 80% found just once. This specimen consisted of PBMCs, obtained from a glioma patient treated with radiotherapy, temozolomide or both. The receptors stem from a woman between 50 and 59 years old with glioma.

The J gene is TRBJ1-1, the V gene TRBV7-2; D possibly corresponds to TRBD1 (6 bases). The CDR3 is made up of 14 amino acids. The germline CDR1 and CDR2 sequences are SGHTA and FQGNSA. Trimming pared 5 bases from V and 6 bases from J, leaving 16 bases between. The chain's CDR3 is CASSLRGAYAEAFF. The CDR3, as DNA: TGTGCCAGCAGCCTAAGGGGGGCGTATGCTGAAGCTTTCTTT.

The chain's CDR3 is CAIASNRDDTEAFF. The CDR3 DNA follows: TGTGCCATCGCGTCCAACAGGGATGACACTGAAGCTTTCTTT. This chain joins TRBV10-3 and TRBJ1-1, with a tentative D call TRBD1 (6 bases). CDR1 and CDR2 (germline): ENHRY, SYGVKD. Trimming stripped 8 bases from V and 3 bases from J, with 16 bases between. The CDR3 is 14 residues long.

Note on this clone: An end of the junction does not agree with germline; a read error may underlie this. The DNA of the CDR3 is TGTGCTAGCAGCCAAGATTTAATCAGCGGGGGCTACAATGAGCAGTTCTTC. Protein: CASSQDLISGGYNEQFF. V is TRBV14 and J is TRBJ2-1, with TRBD2 identical over 8 bases. Germline V gives CDR1 SGHDN, CDR2 FVKESK. The CDR3 contains 17 residues.

The rearrangement links TRBV7-2 to TRBJ2-5; 12 positions match TRBD2. CDR3 length: 16 residues. Germline CDR1 and CDR2: SGHTA and FQGNSA. Germline trimming cut 5 bases from V and 4 bases from J; bases unmatched to any gene: 8. CDR3 region: CASSTQLAGGGETQYF. The CDR3 DNA reads as TGTGCCAGCAGCACGCAACTAGCGGGGGGAGGAGAGACCCAGTACTTC.

The gene calls are TRBV9 and TRBJ1-2; perhaps TRBD1 as D (6 bases). This CDR3 is 14 amino acids long. Trimming removed 4 bases at V and 6 bases at J, with 16 bases between. Germline CDR1 SGDLS, CDR2 YYNGEE. In DNA form, the CDR3 reads TGTGCCAGCAGCATAACTACAGGGTTGGATGGCTACACCTTC. Its protein is CASSITTGLDGYTF.

This rearrangement joins TRBV2 to TRBJ1-2; D call uncertain. Trimming left V 4 bases short and J 8 bases short, with 11 bases between. This CDR3 region has 12 residues. Germline V gives CDR1 SNHLY, CDR2 FYNNEI. Here the CDR3 reads CASSAQSKGYTF. The CDR3 nucleotides read TGTGCCAGCAGTGCACAGTCTAAAGGCTACACCTTC.

This clone was detected only a few times. This chain links TRBV19 with TRBJ1-1; tentatively, D is TRBD1 (5 bases). The CDR3 covers 13 residues. The germline V gene encodes CDR1 LNHDA and CDR2 SQIVND (reference sequence). The V gene lost 7 bases and the J gene lost 5 bases, with 14 bases spanning the gap. The CDR3 is CASTDRTGTEAFF. The DNA for the CDR3 is TGTGCCAGTACCGACAGAACTGGGACTGAAGCTTTCTTT.

The chain links TRBV6-6 to TRBJ2-2; possible D gene TRBD1, 5 bases. V lost 0 bases and J lost 3, with 11 bases in between. The CDR3 contains 16 residues. Germline CDR1 MNHNY, CDR2 SVGAGI (reference sequence). This CDR3 reads CASSYSSIRDTGELFF. The CDR3 DNA reads TGTGCCAGCAGTTACTCGAGTATCAGGGACACCGGGGAGCTGTTTTTT.

The rearrangement joins TRBV5-1 to TRBJ2-7; D not resolved. The germline V and J ends were trimmed by 4 bases and 3 bases, with 14 bases remaining between them. Germline V lookup: CDR1 SGHRS, CDR2 YFSETQ. The CDR3 sequence is 14 residues long. The DNA for the CDR3 is TGCGCCAGCAGCCCTACCTCTTTTGGCTACGAGCAGTACTTC. Translated, it gives CASSPTSFGYEQYF. The full variable domain, with the rest looked up from reference TRBV5-1 and TRBJ2-7, is KAGVTQTPRYLIKTRGQQVTLSCSPISGHRSVSWYQQTPGQGLQFLFEYFSETQRNKGNFPGRFSGRQFSNSRSEMNVSTLELGDSALYLCASSPTSFGYEQYFGPGTRLTVT.

This chain uses TRBV18 with TRBJ2-7, with 7 bases aligning to TRBD1. V trimming: 6 bases; J trimming: 5 bases; junction bases outside the gene matches: 13. Germline loops: CDR1 KGHSH, CDR2 LQKENI. The CDR3 has 15 residues. The CDR3 coding sequence is TGTGCCAGCTCGCCCATGCAGACAGGGTCCGACGAGCAGTACTTC. Translated: CASSPMQTGSDEQYF.